The T cell receptor beta chain described here comes from a study of response to subunit inactivated influenza vaccine. TCRdb reprocessed the RT-PCR reads with MiXCR, giving one entry per CDR3 protein. The data hold some 500,000 distinct CDR3 sequences, with approximately 16% observed a single time. A few counts support this clonotype. Its antigen is unidentified. Study-level results: Seasonal influenza vaccination, on each occasion, was suggested by the authors to recruit few new T cells.

Germline CDR1 SGHTA, CDR2 FQGNSA. The CDR3 consists of 14 residues. The V and J ends lost 3 bases and 0 bases respectively, with 8 bases between them. The chain joins TRBV7-2 to TRBJ1-2; TRBD1 might be the D (6 bases). The sample here was CD4+ T cells sorted from PBMCs, taken around 25 months after vaccination. The origin of this receptor is a man between 50 and 69 years old who received an inactivated influenza vaccine. The CDR3 spells CASSFKGANYGYTF. The CDR3 bases are TGTGCCAGCAGCTTTAAGGGGGCTAACTATGGCTACACCTTC.